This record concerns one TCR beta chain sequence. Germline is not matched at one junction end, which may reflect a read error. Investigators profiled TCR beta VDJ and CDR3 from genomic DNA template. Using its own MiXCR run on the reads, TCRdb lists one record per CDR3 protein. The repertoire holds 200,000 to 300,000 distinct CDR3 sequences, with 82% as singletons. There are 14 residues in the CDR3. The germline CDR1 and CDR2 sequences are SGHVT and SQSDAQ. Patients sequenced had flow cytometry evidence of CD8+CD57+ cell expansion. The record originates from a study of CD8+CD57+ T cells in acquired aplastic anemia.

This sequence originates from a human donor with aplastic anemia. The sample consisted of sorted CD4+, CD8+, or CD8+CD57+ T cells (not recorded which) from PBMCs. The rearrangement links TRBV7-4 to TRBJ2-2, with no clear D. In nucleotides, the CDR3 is TGTGCCAGCACCCCCGGCGTAAACTCCGGAGAGCTGTTTTTT. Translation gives CASTPGVNSGELFF.